One sample yielded the 12 T cell receptor beta chains listed below, sequenced in a study of cytomegalovirus exposure and HLA in healthy donors. PCR was performed using 60 Vbeta and 13 Jbeta primers. Produced via immunoSEQ multiplex PCR; TCRdb's table is partial and in-frame only. The sample yields roughly 98,000 clones, more than 70% seen once. The sample consisted of PBMCs. These receptors all stem from a man aged 18 to 29 in good health and CMV-seropositive.

This clone was seen more than once but under ten times. The chain employs TRBV7-8 and TRBJ1-4; TRBD1 is a possible D gene (5 bases). Trimming took off 5 bases at V and 3 bases at J, with 13 bases between the two ends. Germline lookup yields CDR1 SGHVS and CDR2 FQNEAQ. This CDR3 spans 15 amino acids. CDR3 DNA: TGTGCCAGCAGCGCGATCGCGGGGGCTAATGAAAAACTGTTTTTT. Protein sequence: CASSAIAGANEKLFF.

The V call is TRBV5-6, the J call TRBJ2-1; 10 bases map to TRBD1. The ends lost 3 bases at V and 5 bases at J; junction bases unmatched: 8. This CDR3 has 16 residues. The V gene's germline CDR1 is SGHDT and CDR2 YYEEEE. The CDR3: CASSSLGTGDHNEQFF. The CDR3 nucleotides are TGTGCCAGCAGCTCACTCGGGACAGGGGACCACAATGAGCAGTTCTTC.

The chain links TRBV7-3 to TRBJ1-1, with unresolved D. Deletions cut 5 bases from V and 2 bases from J, with 9 bases between. Germline loops: CDR1 SGHTA, CDR2 FQGTGA. CDR3 size: 13 residues. The CDR3 DNA reads TGTGCCAGCAGCACAGACGTTAACACTGAAGCTTTCTTT. The encoded protein is CASSTDVNTEAFF.

The chain joins TRBV10-2 to TRBJ2-3, with no clear D. This CDR3 comprises 13 residues. V was shortened by 8 bases and J by 2 bases, with 11 bases between the two germline ends. Germline-derived CDR1 and CDR2 are WSHSY and SAAADI. Written as DNA, the CDR3 is TGCGCCAGCCTGCCGGAGTTCACAGATACGCAGTATTTT. Its translation: CASLPEFTDTQYF.

This chain connects TRBV7-9 to TRBJ2-1, with 11 bases identical to TRBD2. The CDR3 totals 16 residues. The ends lost 3 bases at V and 2 bases at J; junction bases unmatched: 3. The germline V gene encodes CDR1 SEHNR and CDR2 FQNEAQ (reference sequence). Here the CDR3 DNA reads TGTGCCAGCAGCTTGAATAGCGGGGGGGCCTACAATGAGCAGTTCTTC. This encodes CASSLNSGGAYNEQFF.

This clone was seen just once. The gene calls are TRBV27 and TRBJ2-4, with D maybe TRBD1 (6 bases). CDR3 length: 16 residues. V was trimmed by 6 bases and J by 0 bases, leaving 15 bases between them. CDR1 is MNHEY and CDR2 is SMNVEV in the germline V gene (reference sequence). This CDR3 reads CASSSQGLGAKNIQYF. In nucleotides, the CDR3 is TGTGCCAGCAGCTCACAGGGCCTCGGAGCCAAAAACATTCAGTACTTC.

The V and J genes are TRBV9 and TRBJ1-6, with 7 bases that match TRBD1. The CDR3 runs to 15 residues. Germline lookup yields CDR1 SGDLS and CDR2 YYNGEE. Trimming took 4 bases from V and 9 from J; bases not matched to a gene: 10. In nucleotides, the CDR3 is TGTGCCAGCAGCAGCGAGACAGGGTATGGTTCACCCCTCCACTTT. Its protein is CASSSETGYGSPLHF. Full variable domain (rest looked up from reference TRBV9 and TRBJ1-6): DSGVTQTPKHLITATGQRVTLRCSPRSGDLSVYWYQQSLDQGLQFLIQYYNGEERAKGNILERFSAQQFPDLHSELNLSSLELGDSALYFCASSSETGYGSPLHFGNGTRLTVT.

CDR3 protein: CASSFTGGATDTQYF. CDR3 bases: TGCGCCAGCAGCTTCACAGGGGGCGCCACAGATACGCAGTATTTT. This chain connects TRBV5-1 to TRBJ2-3; TRBD1 aligns across 9 bases. There are 15 residues in the CDR3. V shed 2 bases and J 2 bases; nucleotides not matched to a gene: 3. Germline V lookup: CDR1 SGHRS, CDR2 YFSETQ.

The chain recombines TRBV5-1 with TRBJ1-4; perhaps TRBD1 as D (5 bases). V lost 7 bases and J lost 3, with 16 bases in between. The CDR3 has 15 residues. Germline CDR1 SGHRS, CDR2 YFSETQ. This chain's CDR3 is CASPGGTAPNEKLFF. The CDR3 region has the DNA TGCGCCAGCCCGGGGGGGACCGCTCCTAATGAAAAACTGTTTTTT.

Here the CDR3 DNA reads TGTGCCAGCAGCGTAGATGGCGGGCCGTCCTACAATGAGCAGTTCTTC. Protein product: CASSVDGGPSYNEQFF. The V call is TRBV9, the J call TRBJ2-1; a possible D gene is TRBD2 (5 bases). Trimming shortened V by 0 bases and J by 1 base, and 11 bases separated the two germline ends. The CDR3 spans 16 residues. The germline V gene has CDR1 SGDLS and CDR2 YYNGEE.

Only one count was recorded for this clone. The chain employs TRBV28 and TRBJ2-6, with D perhaps matching TRBD1 (5 bases). Between the trimmed V and J ends, which lost 5 bases and 1 base, there was a span of 6 bases. This CDR3 has 14 amino acids. CDR1 MDHEN and CDR2 SYDVKM come from the germline V gene. CDR3 region: CASSQGSGANVLTF. CDR3 coding DNA: TGTGCCAGCAGTCAGGGTTCTGGGGCCAACGTCCTGACTTTC. The whole variable domain, remainder taken from reference TRBV28 and TRBJ2-6, is DVKVTQSSRYLVKRTGEKVFLECVQDMDHENMFWYRQDPGLGLRLIYFSYDVKMKEKGDIPEGYSVSREKKERFSLILESASTNQTSMYLCASSQGSGANVLTFGAGSRLTVL.

V and J are TRBV28 and TRBJ2-7; D call uncertain. The V end was cut by 4 bases, the J end by 3 bases, with 10 bases between. The CDR3 has 13 amino acids. Germline values: CDR1 MDHEN, CDR2 SYDVKM. The CDR3, as DNA: TGTGCCAGCAGTTATTCCACAAACTACGAGCAGTACTTC. Translating gives CASSYSTNYEQYF.